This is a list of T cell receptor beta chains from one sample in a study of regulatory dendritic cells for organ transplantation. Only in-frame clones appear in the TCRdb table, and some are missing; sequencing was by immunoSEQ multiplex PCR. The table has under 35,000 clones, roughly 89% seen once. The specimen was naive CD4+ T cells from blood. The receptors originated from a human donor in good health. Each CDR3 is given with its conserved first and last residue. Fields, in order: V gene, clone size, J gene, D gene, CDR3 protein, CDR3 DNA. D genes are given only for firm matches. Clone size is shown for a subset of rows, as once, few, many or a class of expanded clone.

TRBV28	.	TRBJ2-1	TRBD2	CATTSGTLNEQFF	TGTGCCACCACTAGCGGGACGCTAAATGAGCAGTTCTTC
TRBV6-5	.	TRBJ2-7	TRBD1	CASSRDRGRFYEQYF	TGTGCCAGCAGTCGGGACAGGGGGCGGTTCTACGAGCAGTACTTC
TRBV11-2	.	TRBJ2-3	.	CASSLPDDTQYF	TGTGCCAGCAGCTTACCCGATGATACGCAGTATTTT
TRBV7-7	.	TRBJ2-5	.	CASSLGGRFLQETQYF	TGTGCTAGCAGCTTAGGTGGCAGATTCTTACAAGAGACCCAGTACTTC
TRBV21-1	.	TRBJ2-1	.	CASSNRGGEQFF	TGTGCCAGCAGCAACAGAGGAGGTGAGCAGTTCTTC
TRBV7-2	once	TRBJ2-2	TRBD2	CASSLFTSGTGELFF	TGTGCCAGCAGCCTATTCACTAGCGGCACCGGGGAGCTGTTTTTT
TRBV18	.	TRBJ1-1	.	CASSGSSLEGRPFEAFF	TGTGCCAGCTCAGGTTCTTCGCTCGAGGGGCGACCATTTGAAGCTTTCTTT
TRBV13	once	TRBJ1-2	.	CASSLGLDSPNYGYTF	TGTGCCAGCAGCTTAGGCCTTGACAGCCCTAACTATGGCTACACCTTC
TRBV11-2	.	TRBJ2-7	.	CASSLAPRRQQYF	TGTGCCAGCAGCTTAGCCCCGAGGAGGCAGCAGTACTTC
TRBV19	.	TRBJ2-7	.	CASSISGSGSSYEQYF	TGTGCCAGTAGTATATCCGGGTCGGGGAGCTCCTACGAGCAGTACTTC
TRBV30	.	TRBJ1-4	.	CASRLTGREKLFF	TGTGCCTCTCGGCTTACGGGACGTGAAAAACTGTTTTTT
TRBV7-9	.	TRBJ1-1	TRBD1	CASSPRTGLATEAFF	TGTGCCAGCAGCCCCCGGACAGGGTTAGCCACTGAAGCTTTCTTT
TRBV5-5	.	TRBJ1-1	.	CASSLGGGRMNTEAFF	TGTGCCAGCAGCTTGGGAGGGGGGAGGATGAACACTGAAGCTTTCTTT
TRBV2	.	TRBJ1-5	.	CASSEGWTQPQHF	TGTGCCAGCAGTGAAGGGTGGACTCAGCCCCAGCATTTT
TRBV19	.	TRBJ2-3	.	CASSIRTGKGSRDTQYF	TGTGCCAGTAGTATACGAACAGGGAAGGGTAGTCGAGATACGCAGTATTTT
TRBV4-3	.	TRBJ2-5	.	CASSQEHPAPETQYF	TGCGCCAGCAGCCAAGAACACCCGGCCCCAGAGACCCAGTACTTC
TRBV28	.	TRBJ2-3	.	CASTYRGAPTDTQYF	TGTGCCAGCACCTACCGGGGGGCACCCACAGATACGCAGTATTTT
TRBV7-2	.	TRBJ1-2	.	CASSFAIDKNYGYTF	TGTGCCAGCAGCTTCGCTATCGACAAGAACTATGGCTACACCTTC
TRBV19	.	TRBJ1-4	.	CATAAYTNEKLFF	TGTGCCACCGCAGCGTACACTAATGAAAAACTGTTTTTT
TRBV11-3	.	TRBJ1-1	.	CASSSQGSNTEAFF	TGTGCCAGCAGCTCTCAAGGGAGTAACACTGAAGCTTTCTTT
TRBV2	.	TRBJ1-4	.	CASSYQREEKLFF	TGTGCCAGCAGTTATCAGAGGGAGGAAAAACTGTTTTTT
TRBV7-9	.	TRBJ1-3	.	CASSATGSGNTIYF	TGTGCCAGCAGCGCCACAGGGTCTGGAAACACCATATATTTT
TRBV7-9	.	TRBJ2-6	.	CASSQSSGANVLTF	TGTGCCAGCAGCCAGTCCTCTGGGGCCAACGTCCTGACTTTC
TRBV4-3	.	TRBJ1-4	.	CASSQGITNEKLFF	TGCGCCAGCAGCCAAGGAATAACTAATGAAAAACTGTTTTTT
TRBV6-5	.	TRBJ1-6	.	CASSQGRNSPLHF	TGTGCCAGCAGCCAGGGTCGAAATTCACCCCTCCACTTT
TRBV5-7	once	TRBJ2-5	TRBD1	CASPQTTGDQETQYF	TGTGCCAGCCCCCAGACGACAGGGGACCAAGAGACCCAGTACTTC
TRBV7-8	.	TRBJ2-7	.	CASSPRLPNEQYF	TGTGCCAGCAGCCCCCGTTTACCGAACGAGCAGTACTTC
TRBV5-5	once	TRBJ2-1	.	CASSSISGVEQFF	TGTGCCAGCAGCTCGATCAGTGGGGTTGAGCAGTTCTTC
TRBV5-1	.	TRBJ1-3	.	CASSLAAGSFSGNTIYF	TGCGCCAGCAGCTTGGCGGCCGGCTCATTCTCTGGAAACACCATATATTTT
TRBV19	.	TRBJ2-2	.	CASSFARGARTGELFF	TGTGCCAGTAGTTTTGCTCGGGGTGCGCGTACCGGGGAGCTGTTTTTT
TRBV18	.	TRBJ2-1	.	CASSPGRGAENEQFF	TGTGCCAGCTCACCGGGCAGGGGCGCCGAGAATGAGCAGTTCTTC
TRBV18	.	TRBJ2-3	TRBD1	CASSPDRGITDTQYF	TGTGCCAGCTCACCGGACAGGGGGATTACAGATACGCAGTATTTT
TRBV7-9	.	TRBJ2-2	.	CASSTGVGNTGELFF	TGTGCCAGCAGCACCGGAGTAGGAAACACCGGGGAGCTGTTTTTT
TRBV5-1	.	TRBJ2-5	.	CASSLVGGRREETQYF	TGCGCCAGCAGCTTGGTCGGGGGGCGGAGGGAAGAGACCCAGTACTTC
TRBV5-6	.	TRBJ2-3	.	CASSPLMWGDTQYF	TGTGCCAGCAGTCCCCTTATGTGGGGAGATACGCAGTATTTT
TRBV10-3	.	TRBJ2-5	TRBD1	CAISESRGQFKETQYF	TGTGCCATCAGTGAGTCCCGGGGACAGTTCAAAGAGACCCAGTACTTC